This T cell receptor beta chain was captured in a study of blood T cell repertoires in COVID-19. Here immunoSEQ multiplex PCR was the method, and the copy in TCRdb shows in-frame clones only, minus some. Among about 170,000 clones listed, around nine tenths were seen once. CDR3 length: 14 residues. Germline V CDR1 and CDR2: SGHAT, FQNNGV. Between the trimmed V and J ends, which lost 5 bases and 6 bases, there was a span of 17 bases. The clonotype was recovered from a young woman who had recovered from COVID-19. The sequenced sample consisted of PBMCs or T cells enriched from blood (not recorded which). The rearrangement uses TRBV11-2 and TRBJ2-7; D unresolved. The CDR3 is CASSRGGNVVEQYF. The CDR3 DNA reads TGTGCCAGCAGCCGAGGCGGTAACGTGGTCGAGCAGTACTTC. Using reference TRBV11-2 and TRBJ2-7 for the parts outside the CDR3, the full variable domain is EAGVAQSPRYKIIEKRQSVAFWCNPISGHATLYWYQQILGQGPKLLIQFQNNGVVDDSQLPKDRFSAERLKGVDSTLKIQPAKLEDSAVYLCASSRGGNVVEQYFGPGTRLTVT.